This TCR beta chain was identified in a study of CD8 T cells in ankylosing spondylitis. Points from the study as a whole: CD8+ cells made up the disease-linked clones, which were relatively rare in peripheral blood. Ankylosing spondylitis blood appeared to be characterized by a TCR beta motif of 8 or 9 highly homologous variants. A number of the motif variants had already been described in reactive arthritis synovial fluid and blood. The clones that were linked to disease were reported to be significantly enriched in matched synovial fluid samples from ankylosing spondylitis patients.

Researchers built TCR beta libraries using quantitative 5'-RACE with molecular barcodes. TCRdb reprocessed the 5' RACE reads via MiXCR and lists one record per CDR3 protein. Of around 490,000 distinct CDR3 sequences detected, 5.3% appear once; the ten largest clones hold roughly 3.3%. This clonotype was observed at least ten times. The target antigen is unknown. Input material: blood, either unsorted or a sorted T cell fraction (not recorded which). This receptor was identified in a male donor with ankylosing spondylitis.

The CDR3 nucleotides are TGTGCCAGCAGTAAACTTAGCGGGAGAAACACAGATACGCAGTATTTT. Amino acid sequence: CASSKLSGRNTDTQYF. This chain connects TRBV28 to TRBJ2-3, with TRBD2 identical over 9 bases. The CDR3 sequence is 16 residues long. Unmatched junction bases numbered 8, after V lost 5 bases and J lost 2 bases. In germline, CDR1 is MDHEN, CDR2 SYDVKM.